The 11 T cell receptor beta chains presented below share a single source sample, sequenced in a study of tumor-infiltrating lymphocytes in primary liver carcinoma. Starting material of roughly 0.45 ug total RNA yielded TCR beta cDNA via a constant-region primer. Amplification in three nested multiplex PCR rounds with slightly modified ARM-PCR gave rise to TCR beta libraries. The first two PCR rounds used TRBV1-TRBV30 primers with a Cbeta primer, roughly 10 cycles each. TCRdb recomputed calls from the multiplex PCR reads with MiXCR, one row per CDR3 protein. The sample yields some 190,000 distinct CDR3 sequences, around 81% seen once. Unsorted bulk tissue of about 19-31 mg yielded co-extracted RNA and DNA. The sequenced sample consisted of tumor tissue from primary liver carcinoma. The receptors originated from a man aged 40-49 years with primary liver carcinoma and hepatitis B virus infection.

As for this clonotype: One junction end does not reproduce the germline sequence, and a read error may be involved. The chain links TRBV6-5 to TRBJ2-3; TRBD2 matches at 13 bases. The germline CDR1 and CDR2 sequences are MNHEY and SVGAGI. The CDR3 length is 15 residues. The CDR3: CASNPGLAGTDTHCF. The CDR3 DNA is TGTGCCAGCAACCCGGGACTAGCGGGAACAGATACGCATTGTTTT.

On this clonotype itself: This may be a read error: a much more frequent sequence differs by one nucleotide. The CDR3 nucleotides are TGCGCCAGCAACTTGTGGTTGCGAGGAGTCGAGAGCGAGCAGTACTTC. Translation: CASNLWLRGVESEQYF. The chain recombines TRBV5-1 with TRBJ2-7; D unresolved. The CDR3 is made up of 16 amino acids. In germline, CDR1 is SGHRS, CDR2 YFSETQ.

This clonotype was seen more than once but under ten times. The chain is built from TRBV7-2 and TRBJ1-2; perhaps TRBD1 as D (6 bases). CDR3 length equals 12 residues. Trimming left V 3 bases short and J 7 bases short, with 9 bases between. CDR1 is SGHTA and CDR2 is FQGNSA in the germline V gene. CDR3 in amino acids: CASSFGDIGYTF. CDR3 sequence (DNA): TGTGCCAGCAGCTTTGGGGACATTGGCTACACCTTC.

There are a few counts of this clonotype. The conserved closing phenylalanine or tryptophan is absent in this CDR3, likely reflecting a read error. The chain links TRBV4-3 to TRBJ1-6, with D tentatively TRBD1 (6 bases). Germline V lookup: CDR1 LGHNA, CDR2 YSLEER. The CDR3 spans 15 residues. The CDR3 reads CAISQGQLYNSPLHL. The CDR3 DNA reads as TGCGCCATCAGCCAAGGACAGCTCTATAATTCACCCCTCCACCTT.

This clonotype was recorded only once. This sequence joins TRBV24-1 and TRBJ2-2, with D possibly being TRBD2 (5 bases). The CDR3 consists of 16 residues. The germline CDR1 and CDR2 sequences are KGHDR and SFDVKD. V was cut by 1 base and J by 4 bases, with 12 bases left in between. The CDR3 is CATSDFSGSGTGELFF. In DNA, the CDR3 is TGTGCCACCAGTGATTTCTCGGGATCGGGCACCGGGGAGCTGTTTTTT.

In the case of this clonotype: Germline and junction disagree at one end, which may indicate a read error. V is TRBV6-1 and J is TRBJ2-2; D unclear. This CDR3 has 17 amino acids. Germline V lookup: CDR1 MNHNS, CDR2 SASEGT. CDR3: CACRIGSVVMATRELFF. The CDR3 nucleotides are TGTGCCTGCAGGATCGGGTCCGTGGTTATGGCCACCCGGGAGCTGTTTTTT.

Concerning this clonotype itself: This sequence may be a read error, since a much larger clone differs from it by one base. The chain is built from TRBV28 and TRBJ1-1; TRBD1 matches 8 bases. The germline CDR1 and CDR2 sequences are MDHEN and SYDVKM. CDR3 size: 13 residues. CDR3 in amino acids: CVSSSWTGRDAFF. The CDR3 DNA reads as TGTGTCAGCAGTTCGTGGACAGGGAGGGATGCTTTCTTT. The entire variable domain, with the rest obtained from reference TRBV28 and TRBJ1-1, is as follows: DVKVTQSSRYLVKRTGEKVFLECVQDMDHENMFWYRQDPGLGLRLIYFSYDVKMKEKGDIPEGYSVSREKKERFSLILESASTNQTSMYLCVSSSWTGRDAFFGQGTRLTVV.

Turning to this clonotype: Sequence at one end of the junction differs from germline and may be a read error. The chain combines TRBV6-5 with TRBJ2-1; TRBD2 aligns across 8 bases. From germline, CDR1 is MNHEY and CDR2 SVGAGI. This CDR3 contains 14 residues. As DNA, the CDR3 is TGTGTCAGCGCCAAGCTAGCGGGCGGGGTTGAGCAGTTCTTC. Its translation is CVSAKLAGGVEQFF.

This clonotype was seen many times. The chain couples TRBV28 to TRBJ1-5, with TRBD1 identical over 7 bases. Germline-derived CDR1 and CDR2 are MDHEN and SYDVKM. The CDR3 extends over 12 amino acids. Trimming cost V 10 bases and J 7 bases; bases outside gene matches: 7. CDR3 in amino acids: CATRAGGQPQHF. The CDR3 DNA is TGTGCCACCAGGGCAGGGGGGCAGCCCCAGCATTTT.

Remarks on this clonotype: No conserved phenylalanine or tryptophan ends this CDR3, so it is likely a read error. V is TRBV2 and J is TRBJ2-7; the match to TRBD2 covers 8 bases. Germline V gene lookup returns CDR1 SNHLY and CDR2 FYNNEI. The V and J ends lost 11 bases and 10 bases, in that order; junction bases with no gene match: 10. The CDR3 runs to 11 residues. The CDR3 DNA sequence: TGTGCCGGCGGGGGGAGTCGGGAACAGTACTCC. This codes for CAGGGSREQYS.

On this clonotype: This may be a read error, as it is one base from a much larger clone. The rearrangement uses TRBV5-1 and TRBJ1-4; perhaps TRBD1 as D (5 bases). The CDR3 sequence is 15 residues long. Per the germline V gene, CDR1 is SGHRS and CDR2 is YFSETQ. The V end was cut by 4 bases, the J end by 8 bases, with 18 bases between. In DNA form, the CDR3 reads TGCGCCAGCAGCGTGGGAAAGGGGAAAGGGGAAAAACTGTTTTTT. This translates into CASSVGKGKGEKLFF.